This TCR beta chain stems from a study of TIL therapy for anti-PD-1-resistant metastatic lung cancer. In the study overall: Patients then received nivolumab; progressors got lymphodepletion, TIL and IL-2. Tumors carried a median about 1.5 non-synonymous mutations per megabase. Most patients had lung adenocarcinoma; a few tumors were EGFR-mutant, two ALK-rearranged; half smoked currently or formerly.

The time point was: pre-treatment sample, taken before nivolumab and TIL therapy. This CDR3 is 18 amino acids long. Germline CDR1 and CDR2: MGHRA and YSYEKL. V was clipped by 3 bases and J by 1 base; unmatched bases: 12. Sequencing used immunoSEQ v3. The repertoire was sequenced with immunoSEQ multiplex PCR; TCRdb's copy has only in-frame clones and lacks some. The sample has roughly 60,000 clones, around 90% seen once; the top ten hold 2% to 3%. The V gene is TRBV4-1, the J gene TRBJ1-5; 7 bases fit TRBD1. The source material was blood, sampled at baseline. This TCR derives from a person between 30 and 80 years old with non-small cell lung cancer. Here the CDR3 reads CASSQYFQGGTSNQPQHF. The CDR3, as DNA: TGCGCCAGCAGCCAGTACTTTCAGGGGGGGACGAGCAATCAGCCCCAGCATTTT.